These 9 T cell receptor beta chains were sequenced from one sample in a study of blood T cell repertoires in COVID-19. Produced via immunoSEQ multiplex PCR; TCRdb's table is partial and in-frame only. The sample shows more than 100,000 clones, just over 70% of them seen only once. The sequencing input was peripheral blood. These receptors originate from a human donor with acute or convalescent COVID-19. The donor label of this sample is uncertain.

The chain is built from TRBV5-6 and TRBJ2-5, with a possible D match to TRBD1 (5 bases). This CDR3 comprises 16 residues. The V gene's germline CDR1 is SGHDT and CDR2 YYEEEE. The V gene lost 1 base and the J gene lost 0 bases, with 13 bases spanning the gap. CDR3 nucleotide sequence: TGTGCCAGCAGCTTGCTAGGGGTAGCTTACCAAGAGACCCAGTACTTC. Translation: CASSLLGVAYQETQYF.

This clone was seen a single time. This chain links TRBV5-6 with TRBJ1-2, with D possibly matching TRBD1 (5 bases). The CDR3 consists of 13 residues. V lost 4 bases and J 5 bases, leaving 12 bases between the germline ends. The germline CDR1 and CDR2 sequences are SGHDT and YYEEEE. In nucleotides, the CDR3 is TGTGCCAGCAGCCCAGGGTTACAATATGGCTACACCTTC. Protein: CASSPGLQYGYTF.

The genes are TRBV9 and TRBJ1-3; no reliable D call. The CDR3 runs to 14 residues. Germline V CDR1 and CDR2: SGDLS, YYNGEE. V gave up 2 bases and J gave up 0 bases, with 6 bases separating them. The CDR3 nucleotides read TGTGCCAGCAGCGTCCTGAGCTCTGGAAACACCATATATTTT. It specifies CASSVLSSGNTIYF.

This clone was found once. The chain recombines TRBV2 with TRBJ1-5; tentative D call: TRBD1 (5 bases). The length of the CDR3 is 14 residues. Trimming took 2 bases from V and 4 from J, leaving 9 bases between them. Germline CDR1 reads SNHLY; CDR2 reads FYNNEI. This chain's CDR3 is CASSEIGGNQPQHF. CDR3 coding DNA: TGTGCCAGCAGTGAAATTGGGGGGAATCAGCCCCAGCATTTT. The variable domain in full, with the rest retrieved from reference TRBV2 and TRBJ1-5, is EPEVTQTPSHQVTQMGQEVILRCVPISNHLYFYWYRQILGQKVEFLVSFYNNEISEKSEIFDDQFSVERPDGSNFTLKIRSTKLEDSAMYFCASSEIGGNQPQHFGDGTRLSIL.

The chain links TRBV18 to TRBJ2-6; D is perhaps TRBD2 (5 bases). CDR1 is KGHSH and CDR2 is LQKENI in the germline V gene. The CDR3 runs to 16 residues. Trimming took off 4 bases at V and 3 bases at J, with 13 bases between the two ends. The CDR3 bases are TGTGCCAGCTCACAGGGAGAGGTGCGTGGGGCCAACGTCCTGACTTTC. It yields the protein CASSQGEVRGANVLTF.

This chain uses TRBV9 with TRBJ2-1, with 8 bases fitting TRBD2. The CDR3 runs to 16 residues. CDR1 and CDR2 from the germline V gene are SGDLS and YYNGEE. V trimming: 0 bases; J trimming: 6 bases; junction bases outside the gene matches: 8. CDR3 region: CASSVGGGGRANEQFF. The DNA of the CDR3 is TGTGCCAGCAGCGTAGGCGGCGGGGGGCGGGCCAATGAGCAGTTCTTC.

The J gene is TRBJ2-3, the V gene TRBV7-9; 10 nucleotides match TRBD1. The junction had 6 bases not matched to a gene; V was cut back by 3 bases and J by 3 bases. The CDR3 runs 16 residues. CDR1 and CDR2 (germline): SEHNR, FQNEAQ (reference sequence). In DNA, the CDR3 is TGTGCCAGCAGCTTTCCTGCGGGACAGGGGACAGATACGCAGTATTTT. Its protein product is CASSFPAGQGTDTQYF. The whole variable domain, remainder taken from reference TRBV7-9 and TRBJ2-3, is DTGVSQNPRHKITKRGQNVTFRCDPISEHNRLYWYRQTLGQGPEFLTYFQNEAQLEKSRLLSDRFSAERPKGSFSTLEIQRTEQGDSAMYLCASSFPAGQGTDTQYFGPGTRLTVL.

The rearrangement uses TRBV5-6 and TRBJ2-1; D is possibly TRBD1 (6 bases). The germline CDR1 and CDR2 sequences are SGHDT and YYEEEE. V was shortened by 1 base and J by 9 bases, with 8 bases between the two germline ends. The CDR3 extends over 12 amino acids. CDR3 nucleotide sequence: TGTGCCAGCAGCTTGATCAGGGGTGAGCAGTTCTTC. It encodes CASSLIRGEQFF.

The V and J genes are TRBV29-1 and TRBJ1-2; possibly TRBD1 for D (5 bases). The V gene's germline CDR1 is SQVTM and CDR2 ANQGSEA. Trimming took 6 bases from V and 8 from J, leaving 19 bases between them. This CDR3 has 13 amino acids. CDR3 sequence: CSVQAGPQRGYTF. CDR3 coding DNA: TGCAGCGTACAAGCAGGGCCCCAGAGGGGCTACACCTTC.